One and the same sample provided the 28 T cell receptor beta chains below, sequenced in a study of T cell changes during pregnancy in multiple sclerosis. Generated by immunoSEQ multiplex PCR, the TCRdb table keeps only in-frame clones and is missing some. The sample holds around 80,000 clones, 92% seen once. Source: peripheral blood, taken before pregnancy. The origin of the receptors is a female donor with multiple sclerosis, enrolled in a pregnancy study.

The CDR3 DNA reads TGTGCCAGCAGCCAAGATTTCAGCGTCCTTGGAGACCACACCTTC. Translation: CASSQDFSVLGDHTF. This chain joins TRBV14 and TRBJ1-2; no reliable D call. V lost 0 bases and J lost 12, with 20 bases in between. The CDR3 is 15 amino acids. Germline-derived CDR1 and CDR2 are SGHDN and FVKESK.

The chain employs TRBV15 and TRBJ1-2; D unresolved. Germline CDR1 and CDR2: LNHNV and YYDKDF (reference sequence). V lost 5 bases to trimming and J lost 5 bases, with 12 bases between them. This CDR3 comprises 13 residues. The CDR3 reads CATSREADYGYTF. The CDR3 DNA is TGTGCCACCAGCCGCGAAGCCGATTATGGCTACACCTTC. The entire variable domain, with the rest obtained from reference TRBV15 and TRBJ1-2, is as follows: DAMVIQNPRYQVTQFGKPVTLSCSQTLNHNVMYWYQQKSSQAPKLLFHYYDKDFNNEADTPDNFQSRRPNTSFCFLDIRSPGLGDTAMYLCATSREADYGYTFGSGTRLTVV.

This clone was counted only a few times. The chain has TRBV7-9 and TRBJ1-4; the match to TRBD1 covers 8 bases. CDR3 length: 14 residues. Looked up from germline, CDR1 is SEHNR and CDR2 is FQNEAQ (reference sequence). With V trimmed by 5 bases and J by 10 bases, 9 bases remained unmatched. Written as DNA, the CDR3 is TGTGCCAGCAGCCCAGGACAGGGTCAGGGAAAACTGTTTTTT. Residues: CASSPGQGQGKLFF.

This clone was picked up one time. The chain links TRBV2 to TRBJ2-3; D perhaps matches TRBD1 (5 bases). CDR1 is SNHLY and CDR2 is FYNNEI in the germline V gene. The V and J ends lost 7 bases and 4 bases respectively, with 9 bases between them. This CDR3 spans 12 amino acids. In DNA, the CDR3 is TGTGCCAGCAAGGGGTGGGCAGATACGCAGTATTTT. This sequence encodes CASKGWADTQYF.

The chain has TRBV19 and TRBJ2-3; TRBD2 aligns across 9 bases. The CDR3 length is 15 residues. CDR1 LNHDA and CDR2 SQIVND come from the germline V gene (reference sequence). Trimming took 6 bases from V and 5 from J; bases not matched to a gene: 9. The CDR3 protein is CASSTLSGGKDTQYF. The DNA of the CDR3 is TGTGCCAGTAGCACCCTTAGCGGGGGAAAAGATACGCAGTATTTT.

The chain joins TRBV19 to TRBJ1-5; D may be TRBD1 (6 bases). The CDR3 has 16 amino acids. Trimming took off 6 bases at V and 3 bases at J, with 18 bases between the two ends. Germline V gene lookup returns CDR1 LNHDA and CDR2 SQIVND (reference sequence). In DNA form, the CDR3 reads TGTGCCAGTAGAATACAGGGAGGTTTCCCCAATCAGCCCCAGCATTTT. Protein product: CASRIQGGFPNQPQHF. Full variable domain (outside the CDR3, taken from reference TRBV19 and TRBJ1-5): DGGITQSPKYLFRKEGQNVTLSCEQNLNHDAMYWYRQDPGQGLRLIYYSQIVNDFQKGDIAEGYSVSREKKESFPLTVTSAQKNPTAFYLCASRIQGGFPNQPQHFGDGTRLSIL.

The chain uses TRBV11-2 and TRBJ1-2; D unresolved. Germline lookup yields CDR1 SGHAT and CDR2 FQNNGV. V gave up 5 bases and J gave up 6 bases, with 13 bases separating them. This CDR3 region has 13 residues. In nucleotides, the CDR3 is TGTGCCAGCAGCCTAACGGCGACAAATGGCTACACCTTC. Its protein product is CASSLTATNGYTF.

The rearrangement joins TRBV19 to TRBJ1-1, with TRBD1 as a possible D gene (6 bases). The CDR3 spans 15 residues. Germline V gene sequence: CDR1 LNHDA, CDR2 SQIVND (reference sequence). Trimming pared 1 base from V and 0 bases from J, leaving 9 bases between. The CDR3 coding sequence is TGTGCCAGTAGTATAGGGGCAGGGGTGAACACTGAAGCTTTCTTT. Its translation: CASSIGAGVNTEAFF.

This sequence joins TRBV6-6 and TRBJ2-7; TRBD1 is a possible D gene (5 bases). The V gene's germline CDR1 is MNHNY and CDR2 SVGAGI (reference sequence). Trimming removed 5 bases from V and 4 bases from J, with 9 bases in between. The CDR3 covers 12 residues. The CDR3: CASSTQGYEQYF. CDR3 sequence (DNA): TGTGCCAGCAGTACGCAGGGTTACGAGCAGTACTTC.

The chain has TRBV6-5 and TRBJ1-1; the D gene is possibly TRBD1 (5 bases). The CDR3 length is 13 residues. V was clipped by 5 bases and J by 10 bases, with 17 bases between them. The germline gives CDR1 MNHEY, CDR2 SVGAGI. Here the CDR3 DNA reads TGTGCCAGCAGTCCAGGGAGGGCAGAGAGAGCTTTCTTT. This gives the protein CASSPGRAERAFF.

This chain's CDR3 is CASSHGTGAHQPQHF. CDR3 in DNA: TGCGCCAGCAGCCACGGGACAGGCGCCCATCAGCCCCAGCATTTT. The chain joins TRBV5-1 to TRBJ1-5, with 8 bases fitting TRBD1. V gave up 4 bases and J gave up 5 bases; unmatched junction bases: 8. Germline V lookup: CDR1 SGHRS, CDR2 YFSETQ. The CDR3 has 15 amino acids.

The J gene is TRBJ1-2, the V gene TRBV18, with D unclear. Germline assignment: CDR1 KGHSH and CDR2 LQKENI. The ends were cut back, 1 base at V and 0 bases at J, with 9 bases in the middle. The CDR3 length is 15 residues. The CDR3 loop is CASSPQRFANYGYTF. Written as DNA, the CDR3 is TGTGCCAGCTCACCACAGCGCTTTGCTAACTATGGCTACACCTTC.

The CDR3 is CASSYSSGTHYGYTF. Here the CDR3 DNA reads TGTGCCAGCAGTTACTCGAGCGGGACCCACTATGGCTACACCTTC. V gene TRBV6-5 combines with J gene TRBJ1-2; a possible D gene is TRBD1 (5 bases). V shed 0 bases and J shed 3 bases, with 11 bases lying between them. Germline loops: CDR1 MNHEY, CDR2 SVGAGI. CDR3 length equals 15 residues.

CDR3 in DNA: TGTGCCAGAAGCCAACAACCGGGGGACACTGAAGCTTTCTTT. Translation: CARSQQPGDTEAFF. The chain carries TRBV5-3 and TRBJ1-1; a weak D match, TRBD1 (5 bases). Being an ORF, TRBV5-3 has a function that is uncertain. V was shortened by 4 bases and J by 3 bases, with 13 bases between the two germline ends. This CDR3 is 14 amino acids long.

The chain recombines TRBV6-6 with TRBJ2-7; the match to TRBD1 covers 8 bases. J was trimmed by 7 bases and V by 2 bases; bases with no gene match: 7. This CDR3 contains 14 residues. CDR1 and CDR2 from the germline V gene are MNHNY and SVGAGI (reference sequence). CDR3 loop: CASSYGPGQGEQYF. DNA of the CDR3: TGTGCCAGCAGTTACGGGCCTGGACAGGGAGAGCAGTACTTC.

This clone has a handful of counts. The CDR3, as DNA: TGCAGCGTTATGACAGGTAACACTGAAGCTTTCTTT. Translating it yields CSVMTGNTEAFF. The rearrangement links TRBV29-1 to TRBJ1-1, with a possible D match to TRBD1 (6 bases). Trimming pared 5 bases from V and 2 bases from J, leaving 9 bases between. CDR1 is SQVTM, CDR2 ANQGSEA, per germline. This CDR3 comprises 12 residues.

This chain links TRBV5-1 with TRBJ2-1, with 7 bases lining up with TRBD1. The CDR3 extends over 12 amino acids. From germline, CDR1 is SGHRS and CDR2 YFSETQ. The V gene end was trimmed by 5 bases and the J gene end by 8 bases; junction bases not matched to a gene: 4. CDR3 DNA sequence: TGCGCCAGCAGGCGACAGGGCTATGAGCAGTTCTTC. Protein product: CASRRQGYEQFF. The variable domain in full, with the rest retrieved from reference TRBV5-1 and TRBJ2-1, is KAGVTQTPRYLIKTRGQQVTLSCSPISGHRSVSWYQQTPGQGLQFLFEYFSETQRNKGNFPGRFSGRQFSNSRSEMNVSTLELGDSALYLCASRRQGYEQFFGPGTRLTVL.

This chain links TRBV9 with TRBJ2-1; tentative D call: TRBD2 (7 bases). V gave up 6 bases and J gave up 7 bases, with 20 bases separating them. CDR1 is SGDLS, CDR2 YYNGEE, per germline. The CDR3 has 15 residues. For the CDR3, the DNA is TGTGCCAGCACCCCGTGGGGGGGGGCCGGGAATGAGCAGTTCTTC. The encoded protein is CASTPWGGAGNEQFF.

The gene calls are TRBV7-6 and TRBJ1-1, with D unresolved. The V gene lost 5 bases and the J gene lost 8 bases, with 12 bases spanning the gap. CDR3 length: 12 residues. Germline lookup yields CDR1 SGHVS and CDR2 FNYEAQ. CDR3 amino acids: CASSSPPEEAFF. The CDR3 coding sequence is TGTGCCAGCAGCAGCCCTCCCGAGGAAGCTTTCTTT.

The chain combines TRBV29-1 with TRBJ2-7; D is unclear. The germline V gene has CDR1 SQVTM and CDR2 ANQGSEA. The CDR3 spans 13 residues. V was pared by 5 bases and J by 0 bases, with 11 bases between. CDR3 nucleotide sequence: TGCAGCGTTCAAAATAGATTCTCCTACGAGCAGTACTTC. It codes for CSVQNRFSYEQYF.

The rearrangement uses TRBV7-6 and TRBJ2-7; a weak D match, TRBD1 (6 bases). V was clipped by 1 base and J by 3 bases, with 10 bases between them. The CDR3 runs to 14 residues. Germline V gene data show CDR1 as SGHVS and CDR2 as FNYEAQ. The CDR3 sequence is CASSLEDRFYEQYF. The CDR3 coding sequence is TGTGCCAGCAGCTTAGAAGACAGGTTCTACGAGCAGTACTTC.

V and J are TRBV5-6 and TRBJ2-3, with 7 bases identical to TRBD2. Germline CDR1 is SGHDT and CDR2 is YYEEEE. V was clipped by 0 bases and J by 4 bases; unmatched bases: 14. The CDR3 loop spans 18 amino acids. CDR3 sequence reads: CASSLGERLAGVADTQYF. The CDR3 DNA is TGTGCCAGCAGCTTGGGGGAAAGACTAGCCGGGGTCGCAGATACGCAGTATTTT.

The rearrangement joins TRBV6-6 to TRBJ1-2; a possible D gene is TRBD1 (6 bases). V dropped 5 bases and J dropped 6 bases, with 19 bases sitting between them. CDR1 MNHNY and CDR2 SVGAGI come from the germline V gene (reference sequence). The CDR3 has 15 residues. The CDR3 region has the DNA TGTGCCAGCAGTAGAGACCGGGACACGGGCAATGGCTACACCTTC. Protein: CASSRDRDTGNGYTF.

This rearrangement joins TRBV6-1 to TRBJ2-7; 7 bases align to TRBD2. The germline CDR1 and CDR2 sequences are MNHNS and SASEGT. The CDR3 loop spans 15 amino acids. The trim removed 3 bases at V and 0 bases at J, leaving 5 bases unmatched. In DNA, the CDR3 is TGTGCCAGCAGTGAGGATAGCGGGTACTCCTACGAGCAGTACTTC. This encodes CASSEDSGYSYEQYF.

The rearrangement uses TRBV15 and TRBJ2-7, with unresolved D. This CDR3 is 13 amino acids long. The V gene lost 0 bases and the J gene lost 6 bases, with 9 bases spanning the gap. Germline V lookup: CDR1 LNHNV, CDR2 YYDKDF (reference sequence). The CDR3 region has the DNA TGTGCCACCAGCAGAGATCCCCCCTCCGAGCAGTACTTC. It codes for CATSRDPPSEQYF.

V usage is TRBV30 and J usage is TRBJ1-6; D is uncertain. Trimming removed 2 bases from V and 10 bases from J, with 12 bases in between. The length of the CDR3 is 13 residues. The germline V gene encodes CDR1 GTSNPN and CDR2 SVGIG (reference sequence). As DNA, the CDR3 is TGTGCCTGGAGTTCGGGGATAGGGTCACCCCTCCACTTT. It encodes CAWSSGIGSPLHF.

This clone was seen a handful of times. The CDR3 DNA reads TGTGCCAGCAGCGTAGGGGGGACAGGGGACTATGGCTACACCTTC. It encodes CASSVGGTGDYGYTF. The chain uses TRBV9 and TRBJ1-2, with 10 bases matching TRBD1. The J segment lost 3 bases and the V segment lost 0 bases, leaving 2 bases of the junction unmatched. Germline V gene lookup returns CDR1 SGDLS and CDR2 YYNGEE. This CDR3 is 15 amino acids long.

The chain uses TRBV13 and TRBJ2-5; TRBD2 is a possible D gene (5 bases). The CDR3 is 13 amino acids. The germline V gene has CDR1 PRHDT and CDR2 FYEKMQ (reference sequence). V dropped 5 bases and J dropped 0 bases, with 7 bases sitting between them. CDR3 amino acids: CASSLGNQETQYF. CDR3 nucleotides: TGTGCCAGCAGCCTCGGGAACCAAGAGACCCAGTACTTC.